A selection of T cell receptor beta chains follows, all from one sample in a study of PD-L1 blockade in urothelial cancer. Assay used: immunoSEQ multiplex PCR; TCRdb lists only in-frame clones, some missing. The table has approximately 90,000 clones, around 91% seen once. Sample: PBMCs, taken around atezolizumab (anti-PD-L1) treatment. All receptors come from a man in his 60s with urothelial cancer. The CDR3 runs from the conserved cysteine through the conserved F or W. The order of the fields is J gene, V gene, clone size, D gene, CDR3 DNA, CDR3 protein. The D gene is left open where the match is weak. Not every row has a clone size; where given, it reads once, few, many or a size class.

TRBJ1-1	TRBV29-1	NA	NA	TGCAGCGTCGGTAGGGGCAATGAAGCTTTCTTT	CSVGRGNEAFF
TRBJ2-3	TRBV7-9	NA	NA	TGTGCCAGCAGCTATAGCGGTACAGATACGCAGTATTTT	CASSYSGTDTQYF
TRBJ2-3	TRBV4-2	NA	NA	TGTGCCAGCAGCCAAGACGGGAGCACAGATACGCAGTATTTT	CASSQDGSTDTQYF
TRBJ2-7	TRBV10-3	NA	TRBD1	TGTGCCATCAGTGACGAGGGGGCAACCTACGAGCAGTACTTC	CAISDEGATYEQYF
TRBJ1-1	TRBV2	NA	TRBD1	TGTGCCAGCAGGGACAGGGGGCCTGAAGCTTTCTTT	CASRDRGPEAFF
TRBJ2-7	TRBV27	NA	TRBD1	TGTGCCAGCAGGGCATCAGGGGGCTACGAGCAGTACTTC	CASRASGGYEQYF
TRBJ2-7	TRBV18	NA	TRBD1	TGTGCCAGCTCACTAGGTACAGGGGGCTACGAGCAGTACTTC	CASSLGTGGYEQYF
TRBJ2-6	TRBV13	NA	TRBD1	TGTGCCAGCAGACGCCTCCGGACAGGGACTTTCTCTGGGGCCAACGTCCTGACTTTC	CASRRLRTGTFSGANVLTF
TRBJ2-7	TRBV6-5	NA	NA	TGTGCCAGCAGTTACGGGCAAGGCTTACAGTACTTC	CASSYGQGLQYF
TRBJ2-1	TRBV10-3	NA	TRBD2	TGTGCCACGCGGACTAGCGGGGAAATATACAATGAGCAGTTCTTC	CATRTSGEIYNEQFF
TRBJ2-5	TRBV11-2	NA	NA	TGTGCCAGCAGCTTAGATTGGGGGCAGGGAGGGGAGACCCAGTACTTC	CASSLDWGQGGETQYF
TRBJ2-1	TRBV6-6	NA	NA	TGTGCCAGCAGCCCCGTCGGGAGCTCCTACAATGAGCAGTTCTTC	CASSPVGSSYNEQFF
TRBJ1-2	TRBV7-9	NA	NA	TGTGCCAGCAGCTCCGGGACAACCAGCTATGGCTACACCTTC	CASSSGTTSYGYTF
TRBJ2-7	TRBV9	NA	TRBD2	TGTGCCAGCAGCGCCTCCCCGCTAGCGGGTGCCCACGAGCAGTACTTC	CASSASPLAGAHEQYF
TRBJ2-1	TRBV9	NA	NA	TGTGCCAGCAGCGTAGCCCAGACTAATGAGCAGTTCTTC	CASSVAQTNEQFF
TRBJ2-5	TRBV7-3	NA	NA	TGTGCCAGCAGCTTAAGGCGAGGTTGGACCCAGTACTTC	CASSLRRGWTQYF
TRBJ2-7	TRBV19	NA	TRBD1	TGTGCCAGTAGCCGCCTCCGGGACAGGACCTACGAGCAGTACTTC	CASSRLRDRTYEQYF
TRBJ2-5	TRBV7-3	NA	NA	TGTGCCAGCAGCTTACGGGGTGGAGAGACCCAGTACTTC	CASSLRGGETQYF
TRBJ2-7	TRBV7-9	NA	TRBD1	TGTGCCAGCACACCGGGACAGGATTTTAACGAGCAGTACTTC	CASTPGQDFNEQYF
TRBJ2-1	TRBV6-5	NA	TRBD2	TGTGCCAGCAGTCGATCGGGCGGGGGGGGTGAGCAGTTCTTC	CASSRSGGGGEQFF
TRBJ2-1	TRBV11-3	NA	TRBD2	TGTGCCAGCAGCCTCGGGAGGGGGAGGTCGAATGAGCAGTTCTTC	CASSLGRGRSNEQFF
TRBJ2-3	TRBV10-1	NA	TRBD2	TGCGCCAGCAGCTATACGACTAGCGGGGGGGCCGGAGATACGCAGTATTTT	CASSYTTSGGAGDTQYF
TRBJ1-1	TRBV7-9	NA	TRBD1	TGTGCCAGCAGCTTAGGGACAGGGACGCCTGAAGCTTTCTTT	CASSLGTGTPEAFF
TRBJ2-4	TRBV11-2	NA	NA	TGTGCCAGCAGGACAGGAGCTAAAAACATTCAGTACTTC	CASRTGAKNIQYF
TRBJ2-7	TRBV7-8	NA	TRBD1	TGTGCCAGCAGCTTGGACAGGGTCAACGAGCAGTACTTC	CASSLDRVNEQYF
TRBJ2-4	TRBV13	NA	TRBD2	TGTGCCAGCAGCTCCCGGGTGGGGGGGATAGCCAAAAACATTCAGTACTTC	CASSSRVGGIAKNIQYF
TRBJ2-7	TRBV5-1	NA	NA	TGCGCCAGCAGCTCATTCCGGGAGATAGGGGAGCAGTACTTC	CASSSFREIGEQYF
TRBJ2-1	TRBV5-4	NA	NA	TGTGCCAGCAGACTAGATGCTAATGAGCAGTTCTTC	CASRLDANEQFF
TRBJ2-1	TRBV4-2	NA	NA	TGTGCCAGCAGCCCCAGAACTAACTACAATGAGCAGTTCTTC	CASSPRTNYNEQFF
TRBJ1-2	TRBV25-1	NA	NA	TGTGCCAGCAGTGAAACGGGGGTTGGCTACACCTTC	CASSETGVGYTF
TRBJ2-7	TRBV7-2	once	TRBD1	TGTGCCAGCAGCTTAGTAGACAGGGTCGAGCAGTACTTC	CASSLVDRVEQYF
TRBJ2-5	TRBV15	NA	TRBD2	TGTGCCACCAGCAGAGCTAGCGGGGGGGACCAAGAGACCCAGTACTTC	CATSRASGGDQETQYF
TRBJ2-2	TRBV5-1	NA	TRBD2	TGCGCCAGCGCCACCGGCGGGACTAGCGGGGGGGCGATCGGGGAGCTGTTTTTT	CASATGGTSGGAIGELFF
TRBJ2-3	TRBV6-5	NA	NA	TGTGCCGGGCCACCCCCCGATACGCAGTATTTT	CAGPPPDTQYF
TRBJ1-5	TRBV6-5	few	NA	TGTGCCAGCAGTTACTCAGGACAGACTAGCAATCAGCCCCAGCATTTT	CASSYSGQTSNQPQHF
TRBJ1-4	TRBV15	once	TRBD1	TGTGCCATCACTCGACAGGGCCTGAATGAAAAACTGTTTTTT	CAITRQGLNEKLFF
TRBJ2-3	TRBV19	NA	TRBD1	TGTGCCAGTAAGGGGACAGGCGGGACAGATACGCAGTATTTT	CASKGTGGTDTQYF
TRBJ2-5	TRBV29-1	once	TRBD2	TGCAGCGCCTACGGGGGGGGTCAAGAGACCCAGTACTTC	CSAYGGGQETQYF
TRBJ2-1	TRBV5-1	NA	NA	TGCGCCAGCAGCTATAGAGGCAGGGTGAATGAGCAGTTCTTC	CASSYRGRVNEQFF
TRBJ2-7	TRBV5-4	NA	TRBD1	TGTGCCAGCAGCGCAGACAGGGGCCCCTACGAGCAGTACTTC	CASSADRGPYEQYF
TRBJ2-1	TRBV5-6	NA	NA	TGTGCCAGCAGCTTGGAGGGGCCATTCTCCTACAATGAGCAGTTCTTC	CASSLEGPFSYNEQFF
TRBJ2-5	TRBV11-2	NA	TRBD2	TGTGCCAGCAGCCGGGAGCGGGGCGGGGAGACCCAGTACTTC	CASSRERGGETQYF
TRBJ1-1	TRBV6-6	once	NA	TGTGCCAGCAGTTACGGGAGTCAGGCCGAAGCTTTCTTT	CASSYGSQAEAFF